These 22 T cell receptor beta chains share one sample of origin, sequenced in a study of radiation and T cells in renal cell carcinoma. The sample's time point: baseline pretreatment blood. The treatment: 15 Gy SBRT to primary tumor, nephrectomy 4 weeks later. TCRdb's table, derived via immunoSEQ multiplex PCR, lists solely in-frame clones and lacks some. The table has 100,000 or so clones, approximately 86% seen once. The input for sequencing was blood, taken from a patient whose treatment included radiotherapy and nephrectomy. The receptors derive from a man in his forties or fifties with renal cell carcinoma.

This clone has more than one count but fewer than ten. This chain connects TRBV5-1 to TRBJ2-5; D remains ambiguous. The germline CDR1 and CDR2 sequences are SGHRS and YFSETQ. Trimming cost V 6 bases and J 3 bases, with 15 bases left between them. CDR3 length: 14 residues. For the CDR3, the DNA is TGCGCCAGCACCTCGGGTCAAGCCGAAGAGACCCAGTACTTC. It codes for CASTSGQAEETQYF.

The chain recombines TRBV10-3 with TRBJ2-1, with TRBD2 identical over 9 bases. This CDR3 has 15 amino acids. Germline V CDR1 and CDR2: ENHRY, SYGVKD. V lost 0 bases and J lost 9; bases outside the gene matches: 6. Written as DNA, the CDR3 is TGTGCCATCAGTGAGTCGAAAGCGGGGGGAGGTGAGCAGTTCTTC. Translating it yields CAISESKAGGGEQFF.

The chain carries TRBV11-2 and TRBJ2-7; D gene uncertain. Germline assignment: CDR1 SGHAT and CDR2 FQNNGV. The CDR3 has 11 amino acids. Trimming pared 6 bases from V and 4 bases from J, leaving 7 bases between. The CDR3 DNA reads TGTGCCAGCAGTACCCAGTACGAGCAGTACTTC. Translation gives CASSTQYEQYF.

This chain connects TRBV4-2 to TRBJ2-2, with D perhaps given as TRBD1 or TRBD2 (6 bases each). Germline V lookup: CDR1 LGHNA, CDR2 YNFKEQ. There are 16 residues in the CDR3. The V gene lost 5 bases and the J gene lost 8 bases, with 21 bases spanning the gap. CDR3 residues: CASSSSGTGGTGELFF. Written as DNA, the CDR3 is TGTGCCAGCAGCTCATCAGGGACTGGAGGGACAGGGGAGCTGTTTTTT.

This rearrangement joins TRBV9 to TRBJ1-1; tentatively, D is TRBD1 (5 bases). CDR3 length: 16 amino acids. Germline values: CDR1 SGDLS, CDR2 YYNGEE. V was trimmed by 0 bases and J by 0 bases, leaving 12 bases between them. The CDR3 bases are TGTGCCAGCAGCGTAGGATCAGGGCTTATGAACACTGAAGCTTTCTTT. It codes for CASSVGSGLMNTEAFF. The variable domain in full, completed from reference TRBV9 and TRBJ1-1, reads DSGVTQTPKHLITATGQRVTLRCSPRSGDLSVYWYQQSLDQGLQFLIQYYNGEERAKGNILERFSAQQFPDLHSELNLSSLELGDSALYFCASSVGSGLMNTEAFFGQGTRLTVV.

The J gene is TRBJ2-7, the V gene TRBV10-1; possibly TRBD2 for D (6 bases). The CDR3 contains 14 residues. From germline, CDR1 is WNHNN and CDR2 SYGVQD (reference sequence). V lost 3 bases to trimming and J lost 4 bases, with 13 bases between them. Written as DNA, the CDR3 is TGCGCCAGCAGTGATCGGTCGGGAGTATACGAGCAGTACTTC. This sequence encodes CASSDRSGVYEQYF.

The table lists this clone with a few counts. The chain joins TRBV29-1 to TRBJ2-7; possibly TRBD2 for D (6 bases). The germline V gene encodes CDR1 SQVTM and CDR2 ANQGSEA. The CDR3 spans 13 residues. Trimming stripped 4 bases from V and 2 bases from J, with 12 bases between. The CDR3 loop reads CSVGLGVTYEQYF. Written as DNA, the CDR3 is TGCAGCGTTGGACTAGGGGTGACCTACGAGCAGTACTTC.

V and J are TRBV28 and TRBJ1-1; no reliable D call. V dropped 0 bases and J dropped 8 bases, with 7 bases sitting between them. Germline-derived CDR1 and CDR2 are MDHEN and SYDVKM. This CDR3 spans 12 amino acids. This CDR3 is CASSLWSAEAFF. CDR3 nucleotide sequence: TGTGCCAGCAGTTTATGGTCGGCCGAAGCTTTCTTT.

This clone occurred once. V usage is TRBV6-5 and J usage is TRBJ2-7; D possibly corresponds to TRBD2 (5 bases). Trimming took 5 bases from V and 7 from J, leaving 9 bases between them. The germline V gene has CDR1 MNHEY and CDR2 SVGAGI. The CDR3 loop spans 11 amino acids. The DNA for the CDR3 is TGTGCCAGCAGTCCAGGAGGTGAGCAGTACTTC. The encoded protein is CASSPGGEQYF.

V gene TRBV4-3 combines with J gene TRBJ1-2; D possibly corresponds to TRBD1 (6 bases). CDR1 and CDR2 (germline): LGHNA, YSLEER. The CDR3 is made up of 17 amino acids. Trimming took 0 bases from V and 4 from J, leaving 18 bases between them. CDR3 DNA sequence: TGCGCCAGCAGCCAAGACATCGGACGGGGGCATGGCTATGGCTACACCTTC. Amino acids: CASSQDIGRGHGYGYTF.

The chain uses TRBV30 and TRBJ1-6; D gene uncertain. CDR3 length: 13 residues. CDR1 and CDR2 (germline): GTSNPN, SVGIG (reference sequence). V was clipped by 0 bases and J by 11 bases, with 11 bases between them. CDR3 bases: TGTGCCTGGAGTGTACGATCCCTAACACCCCTCCACTTT. It codes for CAWSVRSLTPLHF.

The chain links TRBV28 to TRBJ1-3; D gene ambiguous. This CDR3 is 15 amino acids long. Looked up from germline, CDR1 is MDHEN and CDR2 is SYDVKM. The germline V and J ends were trimmed by 3 bases and 0 bases, with 9 bases remaining between them. CDR3 nucleotide sequence: TGTGCCAGCAGTTTCAGGTTCCCCTCTGGAAACACCATATATTTT. Its protein product is CASSFRFPSGNTIYF.

The chain links TRBV5-1 to TRBJ2-3, with 7 bases fitting TRBD2. This CDR3 region has 15 residues. Germline CDR1 and CDR2: SGHRS and YFSETQ. V lost 4 bases and J lost 4; bases outside the gene matches: 9. This CDR3 is CASSLGTILSDTQYF. The CDR3 DNA sequence: TGCGCCAGCAGCCTGGGGACTATTCTGTCAGATACGCAGTATTTT.

The CDR3 DNA reads TGTGCCAGCAGGGGGCCGGGCACAGATACGCAGTATTTT. It is translated as CASRGPGTDTQYF. The chain uses TRBV6-5 and TRBJ2-3, with D perhaps matching TRBD1 (5 bases). Germline V lookup: CDR1 MNHEY, CDR2 SVGAGI. The CDR3 has 13 residues. V lost 6 bases, J lost 1 base, and 8 bases lay in between.

The chain employs TRBV7-9 and TRBJ1-2; D not resolved. CDR3 length: 13 residues. Germline V gene data show CDR1 as SEHNR and CDR2 as FQNEAQ (reference sequence). Trimming pared 5 bases from V and 2 bases from J, leaving 9 bases between. The CDR3 sequence is CASSADGNYGYTF. CDR3 sequence (DNA): TGTGCCAGCAGCGCGGACGGCAACTATGGCTACACCTTC.

This clone came up a few times. The chain has TRBV28 and TRBJ1-1; the D is unclear. Germline-derived CDR1 and CDR2 are MDHEN and SYDVKM. Between the trimmed V and J ends, which lost 3 bases and 6 bases, there was a span of 8 bases. CDR3 length equals 12 residues. The CDR3 reads CASSFPLAEAFF. DNA for the CDR3: TGTGCCAGCAGTTTTCCTCTAGCTGAAGCTTTCTTT.

In its sample, this clone was seen once. The rearrangement joins TRBV9 to TRBJ2-5; D is uncertain. Germline CDR1 SGDLS, CDR2 YYNGEE. Trimming took off 0 bases at V and 1 base at J, with 7 bases between the two ends. This CDR3 contains 14 residues. This CDR3 reads CASSVDWAQETQYF. CDR3 DNA: TGTGCCAGCAGCGTAGACTGGGCCCAAGAGACCCAGTACTTC.

J is TRBJ1-3 and V is TRBV18; D gene uncertain. The V and J ends lost 3 bases and 8 bases respectively, with 11 bases between them. In germline, CDR1 is KGHSH, CDR2 LQKENI. The CDR3 sequence is 13 residues long. DNA for the CDR3: TGTGCCAGCTCACCTCGGGTCGGGGACACCATATATTTT. Its protein is CASSPRVGDTIYF.

The V gene is TRBV11-2, the J gene TRBJ1-1; D ambiguous. Trimming left V 5 bases short and J 1 base short, with 11 bases between. CDR1 and CDR2 from the germline V gene are SGHAT and FQNNGV. The CDR3 extends over 14 amino acids. CDR3 sequence: CASSTNVGNTEAFF. CDR3 coding DNA: TGTGCCAGCAGCACCAACGTAGGGAACACTGAAGCTTTCTTT. Based on the CDR3 plus reference TRBV11-2 and TRBJ1-1, the full variable domain is EAGVAQSPRYKIIEKRQSVAFWCNPISGHATLYWYQQILGQGPKLLIQFQNNGVVDDSQLPKDRFSAERLKGVDSTLKIQPAKLEDSAVYLCASSTNVGNTEAFFGQGTRLTVV.

V is TRBV19 and J is TRBJ2-7, with D maybe TRBD2 (6 bases). V was shortened by 6 bases and J by 2 bases, with 14 bases between the two germline ends. The CDR3 has 14 residues. Germline values: CDR1 LNHDA, CDR2 SQIVND (reference sequence). The CDR3 here is CASSHRDSAYEQYF. CDR3 nucleotides: TGTGCCAGTAGCCACCGGGACTCCGCCTACGAGCAGTACTTC. Variable domain in full (rest from reference TRBV19 and TRBJ2-7): DGGITQSPKYLFRKEGQNVTLSCEQNLNHDAMYWYRQDPGQGLRLIYYSQIVNDFQKGDIAEGYSVSREKKESFPLTVTSAQKNPTAFYLCASSHRDSAYEQYFGPGTRLTVT.

The chain employs TRBV15 and TRBJ2-3, with D possibly being TRBD1 (5 bases). CDR3 length: 15 amino acids. Trimming cost V 3 bases and J 0 bases, with 10 bases left between them. Per the germline V gene, CDR1 is LNHNV and CDR2 is YYDKDF (reference sequence). The CDR3 coding sequence is TGTGCCACCAGCAGGAACAGGATAAGCACAGATACGCAGTATTTT. Translating it yields CATSRNRISTDTQYF.

The gene calls are TRBV9 and TRBJ2-3, with a possible D match to TRBD1 (6 bases). The CDR3 runs to 16 residues. V lost 4 bases, J lost 0 bases, and 15 bases lay in between. Germline V gene data show CDR1 as SGDLS and CDR2 as YYNGEE. CDR3: CASSTQGSISTDTQYF. Written as DNA, the CDR3 is TGTGCCAGCAGCACCCAGGGGTCAATTAGCACAGATACGCAGTATTTT.